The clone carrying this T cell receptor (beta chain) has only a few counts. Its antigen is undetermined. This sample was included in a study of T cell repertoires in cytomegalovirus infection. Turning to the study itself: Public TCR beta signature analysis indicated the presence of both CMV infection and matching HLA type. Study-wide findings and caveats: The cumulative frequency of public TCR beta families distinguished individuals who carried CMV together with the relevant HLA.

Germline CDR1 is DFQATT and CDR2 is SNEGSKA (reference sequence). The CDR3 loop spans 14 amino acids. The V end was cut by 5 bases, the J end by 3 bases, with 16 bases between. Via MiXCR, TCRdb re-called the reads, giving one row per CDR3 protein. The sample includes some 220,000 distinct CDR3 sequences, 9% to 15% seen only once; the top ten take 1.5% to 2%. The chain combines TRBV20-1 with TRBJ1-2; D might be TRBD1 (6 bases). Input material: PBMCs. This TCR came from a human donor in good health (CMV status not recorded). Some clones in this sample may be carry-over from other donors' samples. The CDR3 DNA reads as TGCAGTGCTTTTACACAACAGGGAGACTATGGCTACACCTTC. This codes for CSAFTQQGDYGYTF.